This entry concerns a single TCR beta chain. These data come from a study of T cell changes during pregnancy in multiple sclerosis. There are 16 residues in the CDR3. From germline, CDR1 is SNHLY and CDR2 FYNNEI. V shed 5 bases, J shed 4 bases, and the junction held 10 bases outside the gene matches. Profiling relied on immunoSEQ multiplex PCR, and the TCRdb table lists in-frame clones only, not all of them. The data hold 100,000 or so clones, with around 90% observed a single time. This sequence originates from a female donor with multiple sclerosis, enrolled in a pregnancy study. This chain joins TRBV2 and TRBJ2-3; 9 nucleotides match TRBD2. The source material was peripheral blood, sampled in the second trimester of pregnancy. CDR3 region: CASSYKTSGSADTQYF. CDR3 in DNA: TGTGCCAGCAGTTATAAGACTAGCGGTTCTGCAGATACGCAGTATTTT.